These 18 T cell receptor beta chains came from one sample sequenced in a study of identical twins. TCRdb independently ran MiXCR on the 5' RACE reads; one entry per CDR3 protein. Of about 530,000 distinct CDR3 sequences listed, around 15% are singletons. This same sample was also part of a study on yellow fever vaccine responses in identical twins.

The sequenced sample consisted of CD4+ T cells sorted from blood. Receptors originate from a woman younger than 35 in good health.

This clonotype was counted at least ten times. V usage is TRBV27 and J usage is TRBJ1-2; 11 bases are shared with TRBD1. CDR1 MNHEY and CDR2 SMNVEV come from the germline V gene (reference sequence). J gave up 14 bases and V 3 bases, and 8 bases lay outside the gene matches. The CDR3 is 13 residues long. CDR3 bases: TGTGCCAGCAGTTTGAACGGACAGGGGGCAAGAACCTTC. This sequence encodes CASSLNGQGARTF.

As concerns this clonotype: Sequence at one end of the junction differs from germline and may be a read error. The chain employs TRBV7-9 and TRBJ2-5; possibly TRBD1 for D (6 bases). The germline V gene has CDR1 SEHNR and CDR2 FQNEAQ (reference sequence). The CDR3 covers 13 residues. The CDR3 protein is CASSWTEQEAQYF. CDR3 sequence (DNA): TGTGCCAGCAGTTGGACAGAACAAGAGGCCCAGTACTTC.

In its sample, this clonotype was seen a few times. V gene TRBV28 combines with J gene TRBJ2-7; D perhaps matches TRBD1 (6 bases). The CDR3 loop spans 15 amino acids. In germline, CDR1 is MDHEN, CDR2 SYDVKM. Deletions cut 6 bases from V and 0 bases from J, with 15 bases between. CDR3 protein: CASSARDTGSYEQYF. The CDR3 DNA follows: TGTGCCAGCAGCGCCCGGGACACAGGCTCCTACGAGCAGTACTTC.

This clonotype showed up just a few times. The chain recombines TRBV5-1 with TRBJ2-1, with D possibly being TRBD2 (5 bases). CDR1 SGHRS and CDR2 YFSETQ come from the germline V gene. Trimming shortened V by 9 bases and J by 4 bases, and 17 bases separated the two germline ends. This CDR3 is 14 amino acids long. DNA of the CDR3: TGCGCCACCACCCGAGGGTTCGGGTACAATGAGCAGTTCTTC. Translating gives CATTRGFGYNEQFF.

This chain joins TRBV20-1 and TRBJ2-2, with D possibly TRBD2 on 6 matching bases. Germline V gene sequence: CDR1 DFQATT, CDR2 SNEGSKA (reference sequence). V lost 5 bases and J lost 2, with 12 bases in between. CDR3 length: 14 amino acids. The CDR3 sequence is CSARGLLNTGELFF. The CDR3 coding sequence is TGCAGTGCTCGGGGACTCCTAAACACCGGGGAGCTGTTTTTT.

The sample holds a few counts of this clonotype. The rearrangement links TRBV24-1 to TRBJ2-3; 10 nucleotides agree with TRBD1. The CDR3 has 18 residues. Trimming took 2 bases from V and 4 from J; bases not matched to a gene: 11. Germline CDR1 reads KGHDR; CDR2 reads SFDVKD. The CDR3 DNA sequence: TGTGCCACCAGTGATTCCTGGGGGACAGGGGTCCGCGCAGATACGCAGTATTTT. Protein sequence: CATSDSWGTGVRADTQYF.

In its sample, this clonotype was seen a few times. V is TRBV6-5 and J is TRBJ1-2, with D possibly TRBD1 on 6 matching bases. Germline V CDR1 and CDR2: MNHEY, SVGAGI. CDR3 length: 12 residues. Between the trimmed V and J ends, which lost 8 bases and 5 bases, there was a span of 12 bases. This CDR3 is CASSIGGYGYTF. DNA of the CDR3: TGTGCCAGCTCCATAGGGGGATATGGCTACACCTTC.

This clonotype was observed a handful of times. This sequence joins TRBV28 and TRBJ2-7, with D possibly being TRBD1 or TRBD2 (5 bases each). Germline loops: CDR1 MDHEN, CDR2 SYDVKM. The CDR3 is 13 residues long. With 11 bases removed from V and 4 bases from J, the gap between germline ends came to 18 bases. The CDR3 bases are TGTGCCTGTCATGGGACGGGCAGATACGAGCAGTACTTC. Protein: CACHGTGRYEQYF.

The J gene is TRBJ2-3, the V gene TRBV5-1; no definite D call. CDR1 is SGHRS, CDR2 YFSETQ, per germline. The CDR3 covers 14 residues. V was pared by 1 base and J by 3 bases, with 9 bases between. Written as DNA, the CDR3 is TGCGCCAGCAGCTTGTCGGCGGCAACAGATACGCAGTATTTT. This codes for CASSLSAATDTQYF.

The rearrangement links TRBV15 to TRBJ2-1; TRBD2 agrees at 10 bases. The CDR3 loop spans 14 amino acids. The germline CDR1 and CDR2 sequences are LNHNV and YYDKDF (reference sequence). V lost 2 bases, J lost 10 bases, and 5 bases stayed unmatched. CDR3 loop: CATSRIAGGREQFF. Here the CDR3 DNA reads TGTGCCACCAGCAGAATAGCGGGAGGACGGGAGCAGTTCTTC.

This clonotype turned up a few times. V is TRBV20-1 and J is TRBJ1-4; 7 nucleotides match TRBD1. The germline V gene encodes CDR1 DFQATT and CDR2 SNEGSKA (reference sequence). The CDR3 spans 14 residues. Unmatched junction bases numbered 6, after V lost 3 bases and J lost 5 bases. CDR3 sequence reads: CSARPTGPNEKLFF. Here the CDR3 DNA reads TGCAGTGCTAGGCCGACAGGGCCAAATGAAAAACTGTTTTTT.

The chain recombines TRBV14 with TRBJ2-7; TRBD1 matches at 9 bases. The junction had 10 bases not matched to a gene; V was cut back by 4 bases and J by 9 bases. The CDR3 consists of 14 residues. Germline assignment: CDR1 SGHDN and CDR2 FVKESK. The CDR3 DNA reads TGTGCCAGCAGCCCTGTCCCGGGACAGGGTTTGCAGTACGTC. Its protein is CASSPVPGQGLQYV.

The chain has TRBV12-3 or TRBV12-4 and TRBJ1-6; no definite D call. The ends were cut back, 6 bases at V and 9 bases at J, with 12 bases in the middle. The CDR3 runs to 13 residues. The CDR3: CASSALETSPLHF. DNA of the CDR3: TGTGCCAGCAGCGCCCTCGAAACTTCACCCCTCCACTTT.

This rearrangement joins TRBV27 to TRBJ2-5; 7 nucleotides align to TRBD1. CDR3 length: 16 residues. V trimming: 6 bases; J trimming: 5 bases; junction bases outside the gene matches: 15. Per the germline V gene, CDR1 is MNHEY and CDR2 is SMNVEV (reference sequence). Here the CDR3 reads CASRGFIGTVRETQYF. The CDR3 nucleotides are TGTGCCAGCAGAGGATTTATCGGGACAGTGAGGGAGACCCAGTACTTC.

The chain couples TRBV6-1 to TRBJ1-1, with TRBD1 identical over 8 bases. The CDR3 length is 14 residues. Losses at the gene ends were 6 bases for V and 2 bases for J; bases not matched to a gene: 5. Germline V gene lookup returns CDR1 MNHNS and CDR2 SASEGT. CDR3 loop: CASRDRAINTEAFF. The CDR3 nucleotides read TGTGCCAGCAGGGACAGGGCCATAAACACTGAAGCTTTCTTT.

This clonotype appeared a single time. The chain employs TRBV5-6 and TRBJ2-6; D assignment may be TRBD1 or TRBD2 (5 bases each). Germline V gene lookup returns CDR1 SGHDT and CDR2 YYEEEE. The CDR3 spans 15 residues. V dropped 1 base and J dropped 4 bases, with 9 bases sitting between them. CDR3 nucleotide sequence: TGTGCCAGCAGCTTGCTGGGGGTGGGGGCCAACGTCCTGACTTTC. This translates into CASSLLGVGANVLTF.

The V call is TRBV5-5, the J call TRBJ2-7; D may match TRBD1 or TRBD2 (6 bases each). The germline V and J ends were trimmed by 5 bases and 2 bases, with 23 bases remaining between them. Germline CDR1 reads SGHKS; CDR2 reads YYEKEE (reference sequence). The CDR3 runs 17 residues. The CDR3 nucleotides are TGTGCCAGCAGACCACAGGGTGATGCGGGACGGACCTACGAGCAGTACTTC. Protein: CASRPQGDAGRTYEQYF.

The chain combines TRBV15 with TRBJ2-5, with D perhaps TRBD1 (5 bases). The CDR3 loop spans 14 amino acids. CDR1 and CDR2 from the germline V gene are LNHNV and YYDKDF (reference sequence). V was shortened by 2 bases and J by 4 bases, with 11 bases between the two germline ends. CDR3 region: CATSRPGQGETQYF. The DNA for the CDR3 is TGTGCCACCAGCAGACCCGGACAAGGAGAGACCCAGTACTTC. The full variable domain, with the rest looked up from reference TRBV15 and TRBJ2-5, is DAMVIQNPRYQVTQFGKPVTLSCSQTLNHNVMYWYQQKSSQAPKLLFHYYDKDFNNEADTPDNFQSRRPNTSFCFLDIRSPGLGDTAMYLCATSRPGQGETQYFGPGTRLLVL.